The present TCR beta chain was sequenced within a study of OX40 agonist ivuxolimab in advanced cancers. Study-wide background: The diagnoses of dose-escalation patients were hepatocellular carcinoma, melanoma, renal cell or head and neck cancer. Checkpoint inhibitors had been given previously to 40% of patients.

Using immunoSEQ multiplex PCR, the repertoire was profiled, and TCRdb retains in-frame clones only, with some absent. Here the sample spans more than 60,000 clones, roughly 87% being singletons. Study findings and constraints: Fewer expanded clones were found on average in CD4+ than in CD8+ T cells. It was not determined which antigens were specifically recognized by the peripheral T cells that had undergone clonal expansion.

The ends were cut back, 0 bases at V and 3 bases at J, with 7 bases in the middle. The CDR3 spans 14 residues. The germline V gene encodes CDR1 SGHRS and CDR2 YFSETQ. A note on this clone: Its target is unknown.

The V call is TRBV5-1, the J call TRBJ2-1, with no clear D. The origin of this receptor is an adult with an advanced solid tumor such as melanoma, head and neck, liver or kidney cancer. Sequenced material: CD4+ or CD8+ T cells sorted from blood, taken in a trial of the OX40 agonist ivuxolimab. The CDR3 DNA is TGCGCCAGCAGCTTGGGGTTGGGCTACAATGAGCAGTTCTTC. It specifies CASSLGLGYNEQFF. Looking up the rest from reference TRBV5-1 and TRBJ2-1 gives the full variable domain: KAGVTQTPRYLIKTRGQQVTLSCSPISGHRSVSWYQQTPGQGLQFLFEYFSETQRNKGNFPGRFSGRQFSNSRSEMNVSTLELGDSALYLCASSLGLGYNEQFFGPGTRLTVL.